A single TCR beta chain is shown here with its context. This entry comes from a study of blood T cell repertoires in COVID-19. As for the study in general: The United States, Italy and Spain provided the acute and convalescent COVID-19 samples.

The data were produced by immunoSEQ multiplex PCR, yet TCRdb's version contains in-frame clones alone and is incomplete. The sample includes about 140,000 clones, roughly 88% of them seen just once. This receptor was obtained from a man between 70 and 80 years old who had been exposed to COVID-19. Sequenced material: PBMCs or T cells enriched from blood (not recorded which).

This chain's CDR3 is CASSQDSQGALNYGYTF. CDR3 in DNA: TGCGCCAGCAGCCAAGATAGTCAGGGGGCCCTTAACTATGGCTACACCTTC. The chain links TRBV4-1 to TRBJ1-2; 8 bases are a match to TRBD1. Germline CDR1 MGHRA, CDR2 YSYEKL. This CDR3 is 17 amino acids long. V shed 0 bases and J 1 base; nucleotides not matched to a gene: 7.